The 24 T cell receptor beta chains below were found in one sample sequenced in a study of T cell responses to AZD1222 COVID-19 vaccine. TCRdb's copy holds only in-frame clones and misses some; the assay was immunoSEQ multiplex PCR. The sample consists of about 56,000 clones, approximately 85% of them appearing once. The input for sequencing was peripheral blood, taken on day 0 of AZD1222 vaccination. All receptors derive from an adult in good health.

The chain uses TRBV5-1 and TRBJ1-5; D call uncertain. Germline values: CDR1 SGHRS, CDR2 YFSETQ. With 7 bases removed from V and 5 bases from J, the gap between germline ends came to 4 bases. This CDR3 spans 10 amino acids. DNA of the CDR3: TGCGCCAGCCCAGATCAGCCCCAGCATTTT. Amino acid sequence: CASPDQPQHF.

This rearrangement joins TRBV7-9 to TRBJ2-2; perhaps TRBD2 as D (7 bases). CDR3 length equals 18 residues. From germline, CDR1 is SEHNR and CDR2 FQNEAQ (reference sequence). Trimming pared 6 bases from V and 1 base from J, leaving 21 bases between. The DNA for the CDR3 is TGTGCCAGCAGTGTCACCTGGGGGGGCGTTGGGAACACCGGGGAGCTGTTTTTT. Protein product: CASSVTWGGVGNTGELFF. Looking up the rest from reference TRBV7-9 and TRBJ2-2 gives the full variable domain: DTGVSQNPRHKITKRGQNVTFRCDPISEHNRLYWYRQTLGQGPEFLTYFQNEAQLEKSRLLSDRFSAERPKGSFSTLEIQRTEQGDSAMYLCASSVTWGGVGNTGELFFGEGSRLTVL.

The V call is TRBV19, the J call TRBJ2-7; 10 nucleotides align to TRBD1. The junction had 2 bases not matched to a gene; V was cut back by 7 bases and J by 2 bases. Germline V gene lookup returns CDR1 LNHDA and CDR2 SQIVND (reference sequence). The CDR3 runs 13 residues. The CDR3 nucleotides are TGTGCCAGTAAGGGACAGGGGACCTACGAGCAGTACTTC. This gives the protein CASKGQGTYEQYF.

This chain connects TRBV28 to TRBJ2-2, with D unclear. The CDR3 has 16 residues. The V and J ends lost 3 bases and 2 bases respectively, with 13 bases between them. Germline V CDR1 and CDR2: MDHEN, SYDVKM. CDR3 bases: TGTGCCAGCAGTTTTTTTTGGATAGGAAACACCGGGGAGCTGTTTTTT. It codes for CASSFFWIGNTGELFF.

This clone was found a few times. V usage is TRBV5-5 and J usage is TRBJ2-7, with 9 bases matching TRBD2. J was trimmed by 1 base and V by 3 bases; bases with no gene match: 5. The CDR3 spans 15 residues. From germline, CDR1 is SGHKS and CDR2 YYEKEE (reference sequence). The CDR3 sequence: CASSWASGASYEQYF. The CDR3 DNA is TGTGCCAGCAGCTGGGCTAGCGGGGCATCCTACGAGCAGTACTTC.

V is TRBV13 and J is TRBJ2-1; 14 nucleotides align to TRBD2. Germline CDR1 and CDR2: PRHDT and FYEKMQ (reference sequence). V gave up 4 bases and J gave up 9 bases; unmatched junction bases: 8. The CDR3 has 16 amino acids. CDR3 protein: CASSSRTSGGYLEQFF. The DNA of the CDR3 is TGTGCCAGCAGCTCACGGACTAGCGGGGGGTACCTTGAGCAGTTCTTC.

The chain recombines TRBV5-5 with TRBJ2-2; D might be TRBD1 (5 bases). Germline V CDR1 and CDR2: SGHKS, YYEKEE (reference sequence). CDR3 length equals 14 residues. V dropped 3 bases and J dropped 0 bases, with 6 bases sitting between them. The DNA of the CDR3 is TGTGCCAGCAGCTGGGGCACGAACACCGGGGAGCTGTTTTTT. This translates into CASSWGTNTGELFF.

This clone has a handful of counts. The chain is built from TRBV10-2 and TRBJ2-3; D gene unclear. Trimming pared 2 bases from V and 0 bases from J, leaving 9 bases between. CDR1 WSHSY and CDR2 SAAADI come from the germline V gene. The CDR3 spans 15 residues. The CDR3: CASSEVETSTDTQYF. Here the CDR3 DNA reads TGCGCCAGCAGTGAGGTGGAGACAAGCACAGATACGCAGTATTTT.

The V call is TRBV19, the J call TRBJ1-1; no reliable D call. The CDR3 is 13 amino acids. The germline gives CDR1 LNHDA, CDR2 SQIVND (reference sequence). V gave up 3 bases and J gave up 7 bases, with 12 bases separating them. DNA for the CDR3: TGTGCCAGTAGTATTCTTTCCGGACTTGAAGCTTTCTTT. Protein product: CASSILSGLEAFF.

J is TRBJ2-2 and V is TRBV3-1 (or the pseudogene TRBV3-2), with 13 bases that match TRBD2. The CDR3 extends over 15 amino acids. The J segment lost 5 bases and the V segment lost 4 bases, leaving 1 base of the junction unmatched. Germline CDR1 and CDR2: LGHDT and YNNKEL (reference sequence). Here the CDR3 reads CASSPGLAGTGELFF. The CDR3, as DNA: TGTGCCAGCAGCCCGGGACTAGCGGGGACCGGGGAGCTGTTTTTT.

V is TRBV7-2 and J is TRBJ2-2, with D perhaps TRBD2 (6 bases). Germline V gives CDR1 SGHTA, CDR2 FQGNSA. CDR3 length equals 14 residues. The V gene lost 3 bases and the J gene lost 3 bases, with 8 bases spanning the gap. The DNA for the CDR3 is TGTGCCAGCAGCTTTGCGGGGTACACCGGGGAGCTGTTTTTT. This codes for CASSFAGYTGELFF.

The sample holds a few counts of this clone. The chain is built from TRBV28 and TRBJ2-3; TRBD1 matches 8 bases. The germline V gene encodes CDR1 MDHEN and CDR2 SYDVKM. V was clipped by 4 bases and J by 2 bases; unmatched bases: 5. The CDR3 totals 15 residues. The chain's CDR3 is CASSWGQDFTDTQYF. The DNA of the CDR3 is TGTGCCAGCAGTTGGGGACAGGACTTCACAGATACGCAGTATTTT.

This clone has only one observation. The chain couples TRBV30 to TRBJ1-3; D is undetermined. The CDR3 has 12 amino acids. Germline CDR1 is GTSNPN and CDR2 is SVGIG (reference sequence). V lost 3 bases and J 8 bases, leaving 11 bases between the germline ends. This CDR3 is CAWRETGDTIYF. The CDR3 region has the DNA TGTGCCTGGAGGGAGACGGGAGACACCATATATTTT.

The chain combines TRBV4-1 with TRBJ2-1; 8 positions agree with TRBD1. Looked up from germline, CDR1 is MGHRA and CDR2 is YSYEKL. V gave up 0 bases and J gave up 4 bases; unmatched junction bases: 8. CDR3 length equals 17 residues. This CDR3 reads CASSQEGSRQGYNEQFF. The DNA of the CDR3 is TGCGCCAGCAGCCAAGAGGGATCAAGACAGGGGTACAATGAGCAGTTCTTC.

The table lists this clone with a count of one. The chain links TRBV10-2 to TRBJ2-1; D gene unclear. The germline CDR1 and CDR2 sequences are WSHSY and SAAADI. Trimming stripped 3 bases from V and 9 bases from J, with 12 bases between. The CDR3 contains 13 residues. The CDR3 sequence: CASSETFLGEQFF. CDR3 DNA: TGCGCCAGCAGTGAAACGTTCCTGGGTGAGCAGTTCTTC.

This clone came up a few times. V is TRBV19 and J is TRBJ1-2; D unresolved. Germline assignment: CDR1 LNHDA and CDR2 SQIVND (reference sequence). The CDR3 length is 11 residues. V was cut by 4 bases and J by 6 bases, with 6 bases left in between. Here the CDR3 reads CASSNSDGYTF. As DNA, the CDR3 is TGTGCCAGTAGTAACAGTGATGGCTACACCTTC.

The V gene is TRBV5-1, the J gene TRBJ2-3; no firm D call. The V end lost 0 bases, the J end lost 6 bases, and 11 bases lay between the germline ends. The CDR3 runs to 14 residues. The germline V gene has CDR1 SGHRS and CDR2 YFSETQ. In nucleotides, the CDR3 is TGCGCCAGCAGCTTGGGTGGCAGGCAGGATACGCAGTATTTT. Its translation: CASSLGGRQDTQYF.

The V gene is TRBV19, the J gene TRBJ2-7, with a tentative D call TRBD1 (6 bases). Trimming took 5 bases from V and 6 from J, leaving 14 bases between them. CDR1 and CDR2 from the germline V gene are LNHDA and SQIVND (reference sequence). The CDR3 is made up of 13 amino acids. This chain's CDR3 is CASSGKQGSEQYF. The CDR3 DNA is TGTGCCAGTAGTGGAAAGCAGGGGTCCGAGCAGTACTTC.

The J gene is TRBJ1-2, the V gene TRBV27, with a possible D match to TRBD1 (6 bases). The CDR3 length is 13 residues. CDR1 and CDR2 from the germline V gene are MNHEY and SMNVEV (reference sequence). Between the trimmed V and J ends, which lost 2 bases and 4 bases, there was a span of 8 bases. CDR3 nucleotide sequence: TGTGCCAGCAGTTTAAAACAGGGCTATGGCTACACCTTC. Its protein is CASSLKQGYGYTF.

The sample holds a few counts of this clone. This sequence joins TRBV5-6 and TRBJ1-1; TRBD1 matches 7 bases. The J segment lost 1 base and the V segment lost 4 bases, leaving 7 bases of the junction unmatched. The CDR3 is made up of 15 amino acids. Per the germline V gene, CDR1 is SGHDT and CDR2 is YYEEEE. CDR3 nucleotide sequence: TGTGCCAGCAGCAGTTACTACAGGGGGAACACTGAAGCTTTCTTT. It translates to CASSSYYRGNTEAFF.

The CDR3 here is CASSQGIYETQYF. The DNA of the CDR3 is TGCGCCAGCAGCCAAGGAATCTACGAGACCCAGTACTTC. The chain joins TRBV4-1 to TRBJ2-5, with D uncertain. Deletions cut 1 base from V and 5 bases from J, with 8 bases between. The length of the CDR3 is 13 residues. Germline V gene lookup returns CDR1 MGHRA and CDR2 YSYEKL.

The rearrangement joins TRBV4-2 to TRBJ1-5, with 9 nucleotides matching TRBD1. The CDR3 has 15 residues. The germline CDR1 and CDR2 sequences are LGHNA and YNFKEQ. Trimming at V came to 4 bases and at J to 3 bases, leaving 4 bases not matched to a gene. CDR3 DNA sequence: TGTGCCAGCAGCCTAACAGGGGGCAACAATCAGCCCCAGCATTTT. Protein: CASSLTGGNNQPQHF.

The chain uses TRBV7-9 and TRBJ1-3; D not certain. Germline CDR1 and CDR2: SEHNR and FQNEAQ (reference sequence). This CDR3 is 14 amino acids long. V was pared by 1 base and J by 4 bases, with 8 bases between. CDR3 DNA: TGTGCCAGCAGCTTAGTTGAAGCGGGAAACACCATATATTTT. Encoded protein: CASSLVEAGNTIYF.

The chain is built from TRBV3-1 (or the pseudogene TRBV3-2) and TRBJ1-4, with D unresolved. The CDR3 is made up of 12 amino acids. With 1 base removed from V and 13 bases from J, the gap between germline ends came to 10 bases. Germline assignment: CDR1 LGHDT and CDR2 YNNKEL (reference sequence). DNA of the CDR3: TGTGCCAGCAGCCAAGCTTCGACTGGACTGTTTTTT. This encodes CASSQASTGLFF.